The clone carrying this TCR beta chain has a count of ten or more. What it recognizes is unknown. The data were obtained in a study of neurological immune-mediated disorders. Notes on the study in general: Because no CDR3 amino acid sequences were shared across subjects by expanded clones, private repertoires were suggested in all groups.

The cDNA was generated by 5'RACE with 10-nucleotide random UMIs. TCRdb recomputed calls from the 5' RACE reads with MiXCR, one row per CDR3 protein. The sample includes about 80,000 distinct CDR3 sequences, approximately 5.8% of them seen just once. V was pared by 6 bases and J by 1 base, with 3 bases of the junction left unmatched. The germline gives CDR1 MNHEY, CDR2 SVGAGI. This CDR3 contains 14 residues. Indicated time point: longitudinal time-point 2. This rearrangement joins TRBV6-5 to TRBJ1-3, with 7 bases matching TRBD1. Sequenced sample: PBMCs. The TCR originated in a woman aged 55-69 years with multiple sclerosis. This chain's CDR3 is CASRRQGSGNTIYF. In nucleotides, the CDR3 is TGTGCCAGCAGGCGACAGGGATCTGGAAACACCATATATTTT.